This T cell receptor (beta chain) was documented in a study of cytomegalovirus exposure and HLA in healthy donors. Overall study findings and caveats: Later analysis associated a missense DCLRE1C variant with TCR beta V- and J-gene trimming. CMV antigen specificity was confirmed in vitro for a few CMV-associated chains. TCR beta sequences reportedly predicted the HLA-A and HLA-B alleles of most subjects accurately. Most TCRs appeared rarely, but some public TCRs recurred in many donors.

CDR1 is GTSNPN, CDR2 SVGIG, per germline (reference sequence). Unmatched junction bases numbered 5, after V lost 2 bases and J lost 4 bases. This CDR3 spans 14 amino acids. To note about this clone: The antigen is undetermined.

The PCR was carried out with 60 Vbeta primers and 13 Jbeta primers. Method: immunoSEQ multiplex PCR; TCRdb's copy keeps in-frame clones and lacks some. The repertoire holds about 140,000 clones, 70% to 85% seen once, with just over 8.5% in the top ten. The sequenced sample consisted of PBMCs. The clonotype comes from a woman aged 50 to 65 in good health and CMV-seropositive. This rearrangement joins TRBV30 to TRBJ2-5, with 9 nucleotides matching TRBD1. The CDR3 DNA reads as TGTGCCTGGAGTACCGGGACAGGGAGAGAGACCCAGTACTTC. This gives the protein CAWSTGTGRETQYF.